These T cell receptor beta chains were read from a single sample in a study of OX40 agonist ivuxolimab in advanced cancers. TCRdb keeps only in-frame clones here, not all; method: immunoSEQ multiplex PCR. In the table there are under 85,000 clones, 80% to 90% of which are singletons. The source was CD4+ or CD8+ T cells sorted from blood, collected in a trial of the OX40 agonist ivuxolimab. The receptors here all came from an adult with an advanced solid tumor such as melanoma, head and neck, liver or kidney cancer. CDR3s include the opening cysteine and the closing phenylalanine or tryptophan. Each record gives: clone size, V gene, J gene, D gene, CDR3 DNA, CDR3 protein. The D gene is left open where the match is weak. Clone size is given for some rows only: seen once, a few or many times, or a class if the clone is expanded.

-	TRBV2	TRBJ2-1	TRBD2	TGTGCCAGCAGCCCCGGGACTAGCGACTACAATGAGCAGTTCTTC	CASSPGTSDYNEQFF
-	TRBV30	TRBJ1-2	TRBD1	TGTGCCTGGAGTGGGGGACAGTTCTATGGCTACACCTTC	CAWSGGQFYGYTF
-	TRBV27	TRBJ2-1	-	TGTGCCAGCAGTTTATGGGGTGACCCCAATGAGCAGTTCTTC	CASSLWGDPNEQFF
-	TRBV5-1	TRBJ1-4	-	TGCGCCAGCAGCACAGTGGGTGGGGGCGAGGAAAAACTGTTTTTT	CASSTVGGGEEKLFF
-	TRBV13	TRBJ2-7	TRBD1	TGTGCCAGCAGCTTATACGACAGGGAAGACCCCGAGCAGTACTTC	CASSLYDREDPEQYF
-	TRBV6-5	TRBJ2-2	TRBD2	TGTGCCAGCAGTTCCCTAGCGGGAGCGCGCACCGGGGAGCTGTTTTTT	CASSSLAGARTGELFF
-	TRBV30	TRBJ1-3	TRBD1	TGTGCCTGGAGGGAAACACGGACAGGCTCTGGAAACACCATATATTTT	CAWRETRTGSGNTIYF
-	TRBV30	TRBJ1-4	-	TGTGCCTGGAACTCGAGGGTTTCGGGCGAAAAACTGTTTTTT	CAWNSRVSGEKLFF
-	TRBV19	TRBJ2-4	-	TGTGCCAGTAATGGGGGGCAAGCAAACATTCAGTACTTC	CASNGGQANIQYF
-	TRBV11-2	TRBJ2-7	TRBD1	TGTGCCAGCAGCAGCCGGGACAGGGCTGACTACGAGCAGTACTTC	CASSSRDRADYEQYF
-	TRBV28	TRBJ2-3	TRBD2	TGTGCCAGCAGTTTGGGGCGGGGGACGCAGTATTTT	CASSLGRGTQYF
-	TRBV19	TRBJ2-1	-	TGTGCCAGTAGTCCGCGGGACTCCAACAATGAGCAGTTCTTC	CASSPRDSNNEQFF
-	TRBV29-1	TRBJ1-4	-	TGCAGCGTTGGAACAGGGCTTCAAGGTGAAAAACTGTTTTTT	CSVGTGLQGEKLFF
few	TRBV6-4	TRBJ2-7	-	TGTGCCAGCCGTAAAGAACCGAGCTCCTACGAGCAGTACTTC	CASRKEPSSYEQYF
-	TRBV7-9	TRBJ2-4	-	TGTGCCAGCAGCTTCGGGCGGGGTTGGGCATGGGAAAACATTCAGTACTTC	CASSFGRGWAWENIQYF
-	TRBV30	TRBJ1-4	-	TGTGCCTCCCCGATGGGGGGAGCTGAAAAACTGTTTTTT	CASPMGGAEKLFF
-	TRBV29-1	TRBJ1-1	-	TGCAGCGTTCGACCACAGGGGAACACTGAAGCTTTCTTT	CSVRPQGNTEAFF
-	TRBV6-5	TRBJ2-3	-	TGTGCCAGCAGTTCACGTGCGGGGGATACGCAGTATTTT	CASSSRAGDTQYF
-	TRBV7-7	TRBJ2-2	TRBD1	TGTGCCAGCAGCTTTAGGGGGGACAGGATTAGCACCGGGGAGCTGTTTTTT	CASSFRGDRISTGELFF
-	TRBV4-2	TRBJ2-7	TRBD2	TGTGCCAGCAGCCAAGATGGACTAGCGGGGGCCTACGAGCAGTACTTC	CASSQDGLAGAYEQYF
few	TRBV11-2	TRBJ1-1	-	TGTGCCAGCAGCCGTACGACTGAAGCTTTCTTT	CASSRTTEAFF
-	TRBV27	TRBJ2-3	-	TGTGCCAGCAGTTTAGGGGGGAGAGGAGCAGATACGCAGTATTTT	CASSLGGRGADTQYF
-	TRBV19	TRBJ1-3	TRBD1	TGTGCCAGTAGTCCGGGGGACAGCTCTGGAAACACCATATATTTT	CASSPGDSSGNTIYF
-	TRBV5-8	TRBJ1-2	TRBD1	TGTGCCAGCAGCGTCTACAGGGGTGACTATGGCTACACCTTC	CASSVYRGDYGYTF
-	TRBV5-1	TRBJ1-4	-	TGCGCCAGCAGCTTGGTTCCGGGTTTAAATGAAAAACTGTTTTTT	CASSLVPGLNEKLFF
-	TRBV7-3	TRBJ2-1	-	TGTGCCAGCAGCTCCGGAACTCACAATGAGCAGTTCTTC	CASSSGTHNEQFF
-	TRBV7-9	TRBJ2-2	-	TGTGCCAGCAGCTTAGTAGGGATCACCGGGGAGCTGTTTTTT	CASSLVGITGELFF
-	TRBV11-2	TRBJ1-4	-	TGTGCCAGCAGCCCCCGTCGGGGAGGTAATGAAAAACTGTTTTTT	CASSPRRGGNEKLFF
-	TRBV2	TRBJ2-7	-	TGTGCCAGCAGTGAATTTAACTCTCTCTACGAGCAGTACTTC	CASSEFNSLYEQYF
-	TRBV29-1	TRBJ1-4	TRBD1	TGCAGCGCTGCGGACAGGACTAATGAAAAACTGTTTTTT	CSAADRTNEKLFF